The clone carrying this T cell receptor (beta chain) appeared a few times. MiXCR was run by TCRdb on the RACE reads, yielding one entry per CDR3 protein. This table holds 180,000 or so distinct CDR3 sequences, 25% to 35% found once. This entry belongs to a study of human T cells and chemical hapten exposure. Time point defined: pre-sensitization, week 0. Regarding treatment: therapeutic diphenylcyclopropenone sensitization with weekly scalp DPC. Blood was collected ahead of every patch test applied. The starting material was whole blood, obtained in connection with sensitization to the hapten diphenylcyclopropenone (DPC). The sequence came from a woman aged 25 to 45 with alopecia areata. Some clones in this sample may be carry-over from other donors' samples.

CDR3 nucleotides: TGCAGTGCTAGAGAGGCGCGGGTGAACACTGAAGCTTTCTTT. It specifies CSAREARVNTEAFF. This chain joins TRBV20-1 and TRBJ1-1; D unresolved. Trimming cost V 0 bases and J 0 bases, with 8 bases left between them. Germline CDR1 is DFQATT and CDR2 is SNEGSKA (reference sequence). The CDR3 spans 14 residues.